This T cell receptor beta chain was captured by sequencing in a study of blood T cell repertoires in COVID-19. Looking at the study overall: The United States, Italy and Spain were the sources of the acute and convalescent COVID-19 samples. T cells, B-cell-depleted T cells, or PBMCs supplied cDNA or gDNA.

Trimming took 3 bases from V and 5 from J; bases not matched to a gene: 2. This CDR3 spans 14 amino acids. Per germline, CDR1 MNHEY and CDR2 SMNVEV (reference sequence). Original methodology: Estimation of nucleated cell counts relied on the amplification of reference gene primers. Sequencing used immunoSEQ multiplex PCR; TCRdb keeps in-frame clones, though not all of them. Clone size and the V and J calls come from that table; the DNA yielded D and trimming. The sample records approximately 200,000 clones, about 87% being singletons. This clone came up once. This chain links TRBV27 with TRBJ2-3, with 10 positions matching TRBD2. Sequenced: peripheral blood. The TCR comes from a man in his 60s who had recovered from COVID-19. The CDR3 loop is CASSFTSGVDTQYF. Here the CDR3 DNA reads TGTGCCAGCAGTTTTACTAGCGGGGTAGATACGCAGTATTTT.